The next 9 T cell receptor beta chains were all read from a single sample in a study of ipilimumab plus nivolumab after autologous stem cell transplantation. Profiling relied on immunoSEQ multiplex PCR, and the TCRdb table lists in-frame clones only, not all of them. The repertoire holds fewer than 20,000 clones, roughly four fifths seen once, with roughly 19% in the top ten. Sample: PBMCs, taken in a trial of ipilimumab plus nivolumab as post-transplant consolidation. The receptors here all came from a male donor with diffuse large B-cell lymphoma.

The chain combines TRBV6-5 with TRBJ1-5; D might be TRBD1 (5 bases). Trimming removed 5 bases at V and 3 bases at J, with 11 bases between. The CDR3 is made up of 14 amino acids. CDR1 is MNHEY, CDR2 SVGAGI, per germline. The CDR3 DNA reads TGTGCCAGCAGTGCTACAGGCACCAATCAGCCCCAGCATTTT. Translation: CASSATGTNQPQHF.

The chain joins TRBV6-5 to TRBJ2-1; 11 nucleotides line up with TRBD1. With V trimmed by 5 bases and J by 5 bases, 5 bases remained unmatched. This CDR3 comprises 15 residues. The germline CDR1 and CDR2 sequences are MNHEY and SVGAGI. CDR3 DNA sequence: TGTGCCAGCAGTACGGGACAGGGGGTTCACAATGAGCAGTTCTTC. Encoded protein: CASSTGQGVHNEQFF.

V and J are TRBV7-9 and TRBJ2-7; 9 bases map to TRBD2. V dropped 1 base and J dropped 3; count of bases not matched to a gene: 4. CDR3 length: 15 residues. Looked up from germline, CDR1 is SEHNR and CDR2 is FQNEAQ (reference sequence). The CDR3 reads CASSLGAGGHYEQYF. CDR3 sequence (DNA): TGTGCCAGCAGCTTAGGGGCGGGAGGGCACTACGAGCAGTACTTC.

CDR3 amino acids: CSAQRGYTF. The CDR3 DNA reads as TGCAGTGCTCAGAGGGGCTACACCTTC. The chain uses TRBV20-1 and TRBJ1-2; no clear D gene. V was pared by 5 bases and J by 8 bases, with 6 bases between. CDR3 length equals 9 residues. Germline CDR1 and CDR2: DFQATT and SNEGSKA (reference sequence).

The chain joins TRBV6-6 to TRBJ1-5; 7 bases align to TRBD1. J lost 3 bases, V lost 6 bases, and 5 bases had no gene match. This CDR3 contains 14 residues. Germline V gives CDR1 MNHNY, CDR2 SVGAGI (reference sequence). The CDR3 region has the DNA TGTGCCAGCAGCGCGGGACAGAACAATCAGCCCCAGCATTTT. It is translated as CASSAGQNNQPQHF.

The rearrangement joins TRBV5-1 to TRBJ2-7; D possibly corresponds to TRBD1 (6 bases). The germline CDR1 and CDR2 sequences are SGHRS and YFSETQ. The CDR3 runs 14 residues. V dropped 0 bases and J dropped 7 bases, with 14 bases sitting between them. The DNA for the CDR3 is TGCGCCAGCAGCTTGGCATCTGGGGACATTGAGCAGTACTTC. It yields the protein CASSLASGDIEQYF. Based on the CDR3 plus reference TRBV5-1 and TRBJ2-7, the full variable domain is KAGVTQTPRYLIKTRGQQVTLSCSPISGHRSVSWYQQTPGQGLQFLFEYFSETQRNKGNFPGRFSGRQFSNSRSEMNVSTLELGDSALYLCASSLASGDIEQYFGPGTRLTVT.

The chain carries TRBV6-6 and TRBJ2-7, with D unresolved. CDR1 and CDR2 from the germline V gene are MNHNY and SVGAGI (reference sequence). Trimming cost V 6 bases and J 1 base, with 7 bases left between them. The CDR3 consists of 12 residues. The CDR3 reads CASRSASYEQYF. The CDR3 nucleotides read TGTGCCAGCAGGTCGGCTTCCTACGAGCAGTACTTC.

The chain employs TRBV9 and TRBJ1-5; no clear D. The V gene's germline CDR1 is SGDLS and CDR2 YYNGEE. The CDR3 has 14 residues. With 1 base removed from V and 9 bases from J, the gap between germline ends came to 14 bases. The CDR3 DNA sequence: TGTGCCAGCAGCGTATATGAGGGTGGGGTGCCCCAGCATTTT. Its protein is CASSVYEGGVPQHF.

This sequence joins TRBV5-1 and TRBJ2-1, with D perhaps assigned TRBD1 or TRBD2 (5 bases each). Trimming removed 4 bases at V and 4 bases at J, with 15 bases between. Germline values: CDR1 SGHRS, CDR2 YFSETQ. This CDR3 has 15 residues. The CDR3 here is CASSPRDGVYNEQFF. Written as DNA, the CDR3 is TGCGCCAGCAGCCCCCGGGACGGAGTATACAATGAGCAGTTCTTC.